This passage covers 18 T cell receptor beta chains from one sample sequenced in a study of T cells after yellow fever vaccination. TCRdb fed the 5' RACE reads into MiXCR, producing one record per CDR3 protein. The sample lists 60,000 to 85,000 distinct CDR3 sequences, approximately 6.1% seen once, with more than 35% in the top ten. This specimen was CD8+ T cells sorted from PBMCs, taken roughly 47 days after the first yellow fever vaccination. The receptors derive from a man younger than 35 who received the YFV17D yellow fever vaccine.

This clonotype was seen repeatedly, ten times or more. Here the CDR3 reads CASSDGSGANVLTF. In nucleotides, the CDR3 is TGTGCCAGCAGTGACGGATCTGGGGCCAACGTCCTGACTTTC. The chain has TRBV6-4 and TRBJ2-6; no firm D call. The CDR3 has 14 residues. Deletions cut 2 bases from V and 1 base from J, with 3 bases between. Per germline, CDR1 MRHNA and CDR2 SNTAGT.

This rearrangement joins TRBV7-9 to TRBJ1-4; D uncertain. Trimming left V 5 bases short and J 10 bases short, with 11 bases between. Germline CDR1 is SEHNR and CDR2 is FQNEAQ (reference sequence). This CDR3 contains 12 residues. In DNA, the CDR3 is TGTGCCAGCAGCCAGGCGGGCGTAAAACTGTTTTTT. Its translation: CASSQAGVKLFF.

This clonotype was picked up many times. The rearrangement uses TRBV5-1 and TRBJ2-3; D gene unclear. The germline V gene encodes CDR1 SGHRS and CDR2 YFSETQ. Trimming removed 3 bases from V and 2 bases from J, with 19 bases in between. This CDR3 has 17 residues. CDR3 protein: CASSSRPFQSYTDTQYF. The CDR3 DNA reads TGCGCCAGCAGCTCTCGACCCTTCCAGTCTTACACAGATACGCAGTATTTT.

This clonotype was recorded at least ten times. The chain joins TRBV7-9 to TRBJ2-1; maybe TRBD1 (6 bases). The V end was cut by 6 bases, the J end by 4 bases, with 16 bases between. The CDR3 is 15 amino acids. Germline values: CDR1 SEHNR, CDR2 FQNEAQ (reference sequence). As DNA, the CDR3 is TGTGCCAGCAGTTGGACAGAGCCTTTATACAATGAGCAGTTCTTC. It yields the protein CASSWTEPLYNEQFF.

This clonotype showed up just a few times. J is TRBJ1-1 and V is TRBV9, with D perhaps TRBD1 (6 bases). The V end lost 4 bases, the J end lost 4 bases, and 8 bases lay between the germline ends. This CDR3 spans 12 amino acids. Germline CDR1 reads SGDLS; CDR2 reads YYNGEE. The CDR3 sequence: CASSRGATEAFF. In DNA form, the CDR3 reads TGTGCCAGCAGCCGGGGGGCCACTGAAGCTTTCTTT. The whole variable domain, filled in from reference TRBV9 and TRBJ1-1, reads DSGVTQTPKHLITATGQRVTLRCSPRSGDLSVYWYQQSLDQGLQFLIQYYNGEERAKGNILERFSAQQFPDLHSELNLSSLELGDSALYFCASSRGATEAFFGQGTRLTVV.

This clonotype appeared many times. The chain uses TRBV20-1 and TRBJ1-1; TRBD1 is a possible D gene (5 bases). V was clipped by 0 bases and J by 0 bases, with 11 bases between them. Germline CDR1 is DFQATT and CDR2 is SNEGSKA (reference sequence). The CDR3 consists of 15 residues. CDR3 in DNA: TGCAGTGCTAGAGAAATGGCAGGGATGAACACTGAAGCTTTCTTT. Residues: CSAREMAGMNTEAFF.

This clonotype was found many times. The CDR3: CASSLVDLSYEQYV. CDR3 in DNA: TGTGCCAGCAGCTTGGTAGACCTCTCCTACGAGCAGTACGTC. The chain uses TRBV5-5 and TRBJ2-7; D is uncertain. Trimming removed 0 bases at V and 0 bases at J, with 7 bases between. The CDR3 sequence is 14 residues long. The germline gives CDR1 SGHKS, CDR2 YYEKEE (reference sequence).

There are many counts of this clonotype. The J gene is TRBJ1-5, the V gene TRBV5-5, with TRBD1 as a possible D gene (5 bases). Trimming stripped 0 bases from V and 5 bases from J, with 9 bases between. CDR1 and CDR2 from the germline V gene are SGHKS and YYEKEE (reference sequence). The CDR3 spans 14 residues. The CDR3, as DNA: TGTGCCAGCAGCTTGGTCGGGGGGGATCAGCCCCAGCATTTT. This encodes CASSLVGGDQPQHF.

This clonotype was counted only a few times. The J gene is TRBJ1-2, the V gene TRBV6-2 or TRBV6-3; TRBD1 matches at 10 bases. The germline V gene has CDR1 MNHEY and CDR2 SVGEGT. The CDR3 is 15 amino acids. The V and J ends lost 5 bases and 10 bases, in that order; junction bases with no gene match: 13. The DNA for the CDR3 is TGTGCCAGCAGTACCCTGGGACAGGGGTTGACTATCTACACCTTC. Encoded protein: CASSTLGQGLTIYTF.

This clonotype was counted ten times or more. The chain uses TRBV9 and TRBJ1-6, with 8 bases identical to TRBD1. From germline, CDR1 is SGDLS and CDR2 YYNGEE. CDR3 size: 15 residues. J was trimmed by 3 bases and V by 3 bases; bases with no gene match: 2. In nucleotides, the CDR3 is TGTGCCAGCAGCGCGGACAGGGTCTATAATTCACCCCTCCACTTT. Translated, it gives CASSADRVYNSPLHF.

The table lists this clonotype with many counts. This chain uses TRBV7-6 with TRBJ2-7, with D perhaps being TRBD1 or TRBD2 (5 bases each). Germline CDR1 reads SGHVS; CDR2 reads FNYEAQ. The ends were cut back, 1 base at V and 9 bases at J, with 22 bases in the middle. The CDR3 sequence is 16 residues long. The CDR3 DNA sequence: TGTGCCAGCAGCTTAGTGGGGACGGACGATCTACGAGGGCAGTACTTC. This sequence encodes CASSLVGTDDLRGQYF.

There are a few counts of this clonotype. The rearrangement joins TRBV11-2 to TRBJ2-2; TRBD2 matches 12 bases. The CDR3 runs 21 residues. V lost 5 bases, J lost 1 base, and 17 bases stayed unmatched. Germline assignment: CDR1 SGHAT and CDR2 FQNNGV. CDR3: CASSVGSKASGGAGNTGELFF. The CDR3 DNA is TGTGCCAGCAGCGTCGGATCTAAGGCTAGCGGGGGGGCCGGGAACACCGGGGAGCTGTTTTTT.

This clonotype showed up just a few times. This sequence joins TRBV24-1 and TRBJ2-7; 9 bases fit TRBD1. The CDR3 runs 16 residues. Germline lookup yields CDR1 KGHDR and CDR2 SFDVKD. Germline trimming cut 4 bases from V and 1 base from J; bases unmatched to any gene: 7. The CDR3 is CATSDRQGVRSYEQYV. In DNA, the CDR3 is TGTGCCACCAGTGACCGACAGGGGGTGAGATCCTACGAGCAGTACGTC.

There are many counts of this clonotype. The rearrangement joins TRBV7-9 to TRBJ2-3; D is unresolved. The CDR3 totals 16 residues. The germline V gene encodes CDR1 SEHNR and CDR2 FQNEAQ (reference sequence). Trimming took off 4 bases at V and 3 bases at J, with 17 bases between the two ends. Here the CDR3 reads CASSSPQWAATDTQYF. In DNA form, the CDR3 reads TGTGCCAGCAGCTCCCCCCAATGGGCCGCTACAGATACGCAGTATTTT.

This clonotype occurred many times. V and J are TRBV30 and TRBJ2-3, with D maybe TRBD1 (6 bases). V shed 3 bases and J shed 7 bases, with 11 bases lying between them. Germline CDR1 GTSNPN, CDR2 SVGIG (reference sequence). CDR3 length: 12 amino acids. CDR3 amino acids: CAWRDDRYTQYF. The CDR3 nucleotides read TGTGCCTGGAGAGACGACAGGTATACGCAGTATTTT. Using reference TRBV30 and TRBJ2-3 for the parts outside the CDR3, the full variable domain is SQTIHQWPATLVQPVGSPLSLECTVEGTSNPNLYWYRQAAGRGLQLLFYSVGIGQISSEVPQNLSASRPQDRQFILSSKKLLLSDSGFYLCAWRDDRYTQYFGPGTRLTVL.

This clonotype has ten or more counts. The chain is built from TRBV5-5 and TRBJ2-7; weak D call: TRBD1 (6 bases). Trimming removed 4 bases at V and 2 bases at J, with 13 bases between. The CDR3 runs to 14 residues. Germline V lookup: CDR1 SGHKS, CDR2 YYEKEE (reference sequence). The CDR3 coding sequence is TGTGCCAGCAGCGCGTTACAGGGTGCCTACGAGCAGTACGTC. The encoded protein is CASSALQGAYEQYV.

This clonotype was detected ten times or more. The rearrangement joins TRBV7-9 to TRBJ2-2; D gene uncertain. CDR3 size: 14 residues. Germline assignment: CDR1 SEHNR and CDR2 FQNEAQ (reference sequence). The germline V and J ends were trimmed by 2 bases and 3 bases, with 7 bases remaining between them. CDR3 sequence (DNA): TGTGCCAGCAGCTTACGTGGGGACACCGGGGAGCTGTTTTTT. This encodes CASSLRGDTGELFF.

This clonotype was found many times. This sequence joins TRBV20-1 and TRBJ2-3; D is uncertain. CDR3 length: 13 amino acids. CDR1 and CDR2 from the germline V gene are DFQATT and SNEGSKA (reference sequence). V dropped 0 bases and J dropped 4 bases, with 8 bases sitting between them. The chain's CDR3 is CSARDYASDTQYF. CDR3 sequence (DNA): TGCAGTGCTAGAGATTACGCCTCAGATACGCAGTATTTT.